This T cell receptor beta chain is from a study of beta chain features in type 1 diabetes. The overall study: All samples combined gave 90 million to 130 million sorted cells for examination. Study-level results: Among patients, naive, central memory and Treg TCRB repertoires appeared more similar than among healthy donors.

Expressed TCRB transcripts were sequenced because the isolated RNA had all been reverse transcribed beforehand. This table comes from immunoSEQ multiplex PCR, and its TCRdb copy is limited to in-frame clones, with some not included. The sample consists of around 500,000 clones, roughly 11% of them appearing once. The CDR3 length is 14 residues. V was cut by 5 bases and J by 7 bases, with 15 bases left in between. Germline CDR1 reads LNHDA; CDR2 reads SQIVND (reference sequence). This clone has a handful of counts. Its antigen is currently unknown. Input material: naive CD4+ T cells from blood. The sequence was collected from a woman aged 18 to 35 in good health. V usage is TRBV19 and J usage is TRBJ2-1, with D unresolved. The CDR3 region has the DNA TGTGCCAGTAGTCCCCCGGGCGCTAGGAATGAGCAGTTCTTC. Its protein is CASSPPGARNEQFF.